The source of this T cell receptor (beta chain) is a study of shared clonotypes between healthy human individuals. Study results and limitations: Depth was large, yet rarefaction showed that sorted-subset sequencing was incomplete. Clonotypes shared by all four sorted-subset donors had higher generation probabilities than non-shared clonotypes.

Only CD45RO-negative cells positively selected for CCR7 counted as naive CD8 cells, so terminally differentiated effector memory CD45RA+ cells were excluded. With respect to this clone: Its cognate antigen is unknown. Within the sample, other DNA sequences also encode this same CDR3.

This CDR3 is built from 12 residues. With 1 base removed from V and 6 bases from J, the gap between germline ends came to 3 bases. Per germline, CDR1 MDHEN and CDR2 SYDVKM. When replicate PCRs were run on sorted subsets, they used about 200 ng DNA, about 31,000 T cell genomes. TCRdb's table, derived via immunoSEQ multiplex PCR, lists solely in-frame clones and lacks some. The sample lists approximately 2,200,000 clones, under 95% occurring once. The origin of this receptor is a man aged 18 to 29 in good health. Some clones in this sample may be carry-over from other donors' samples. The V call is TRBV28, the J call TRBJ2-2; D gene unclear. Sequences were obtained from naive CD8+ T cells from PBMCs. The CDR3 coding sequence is TGTGCCAGCAGTTTATCACCCGGGGAGCTGTTTTTT. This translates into CASSLSPGELFF. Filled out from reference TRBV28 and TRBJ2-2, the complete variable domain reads DVKVTQSSRYLVKRTGEKVFLECVQDMDHENMFWYRQDPGLGLRLIYFSYDVKMKEKGDIPEGYSVSREKKERFSLILESASTNQTSMYLCASSLSPGELFFGEGSRLTVL.